These 9 T cell receptor beta chains share one sample of origin, sequenced in a study of blood T cell repertoires in COVID-19. Libraries were prepared by immunoSEQ multiplex PCR; TCRdb keeps only in-frame clonotypes and omits some of them. The sample includes 70,000 to 80,000 clones, approximately 86% of them seen just once. The sequencing input was peripheral blood. Receptors originate from a woman in her forties or fifties with acute or convalescent COVID-19.

This chain connects TRBV30 to TRBJ1-5, with D hard to call. CDR3 size: 15 residues. V was clipped by 2 bases and J by 2 bases, with 13 bases between them. CDR1 is GTSNPN, CDR2 SVGIG, per germline (reference sequence). CDR3 DNA sequence: TGTGCCTGGAGTCTACCCTTCGGGGGCAATCAGCCCCAGCATTTT. This gives the protein CAWSLPFGGNQPQHF.

This clone was observed once. The chain recombines TRBV30 with TRBJ1-1, with a possible D match to TRBD1 (5 bases). From germline, CDR1 is GTSNPN and CDR2 SVGIG (reference sequence). The CDR3 is made up of 15 amino acids. The V end lost 0 bases, the J end lost 0 bases, and 11 bases lay between the germline ends. The chain's CDR3 is CAWSVRGIMNTEAFF. CDR3 DNA: TGTGCCTGGAGTGTAAGGGGAATCATGAACACTGAAGCTTTCTTT.

The rearrangement uses TRBV11-3 and TRBJ2-3; a possible D gene is TRBD2 (7 bases). Trimming left V 5 bases short and J 5 bases short, with 17 bases between. Germline V gene sequence: CDR1 SGHNT, CDR2 YENEEA. There are 15 residues in the CDR3. In DNA form, the CDR3 reads TGTGCCAGCAGCCCCAGAGGGGGGGCGAAAGATACGCAGTATTTT. Encoded protein: CASSPRGGAKDTQYF.

The rearrangement links TRBV7-3 to TRBJ2-3, with TRBD2 matching over 10 bases. Trimming at V came to 5 bases and at J to 7 bases, leaving 9 bases not matched to a gene. This CDR3 is 15 amino acids long. Per the germline V gene, CDR1 is SGHTA and CDR2 is FQGTGA. This chain's CDR3 is CASSLVAGGWNTQYF. CDR3 nucleotide sequence: TGTGCCAGCAGCCTGGTAGCGGGAGGTTGGAATACGCAGTATTTT.

The V call is TRBV18, the J call TRBJ2-1; TRBD1 agrees at 10 bases. The CDR3 spans 16 residues. V was clipped by 3 bases and J by 10 bases; unmatched bases: 12. The germline V gene encodes CDR1 KGHSH and CDR2 LQKENI. The CDR3 DNA reads TGTGCCAGCTCACCCACCGACAGGGGGCCCTCGGGGGAGCAGTTCTTC. As protein: CASSPTDRGPSGEQFF.

This chain joins TRBV9 and TRBJ2-1; 8 bases fit TRBD1. CDR3 size: 16 residues. CDR1 SGDLS and CDR2 YYNGEE come from the germline V gene. After removal of 6 bases from V and 2 bases from J, the junction contained 10 bases not matched to a gene. The CDR3 spells CASNRQSQGAYNEQFF. Written as DNA, the CDR3 is TGTGCCAGCAACAGACAATCACAGGGGGCCTACAATGAGCAGTTCTTC.

The rearrangement joins TRBV30 to TRBJ1-1; D unclear. The germline gives CDR1 GTSNPN, CDR2 SVGIG (reference sequence). V dropped 2 bases and J dropped 1 base, with 8 bases sitting between them. The CDR3 has 13 residues. CDR3 in amino acids: CAWSMHTNTEAFF. The CDR3 DNA follows: TGTGCCTGGAGTATGCACACGAACACTGAAGCTTTCTTT. Full variable domain (rest looked up from reference TRBV30 and TRBJ1-1): SQTIHQWPATLVQPVGSPLSLECTVEGTSNPNLYWYRQAAGRGLQLLFYSVGIGQISSEVPQNLSASRPQDRQFILSSKKLLLSDSGFYLCAWSMHTNTEAFFGQGTRLTVV.

The chain is built from TRBV10-1 and TRBJ1-1; D may be TRBD1 (5 bases). The CDR3 loop spans 12 amino acids. CDR1 is WNHNN, CDR2 SYGVQD, per germline (reference sequence). V was cut by 5 bases and J by 10 bases, with 14 bases left in between. For the CDR3, the DNA is TGCGCCAGCAGTAGAGGAGGGGAGCGAGCTTTCTTT. Its protein product is CASSRGGERAFF.

This sequence joins TRBV19 and TRBJ1-6; 7 nucleotides agree with TRBD1. The CDR3 is made up of 15 amino acids. CDR1 and CDR2 from the germline V gene are LNHDA and SQIVND (reference sequence). V lost 6 bases to trimming and J lost 7 bases; unmatched junction nucleotides: 9. The CDR3 DNA follows: TGTGCCAGTAGGCGGGAGGGGGCAAAGAATTCACCCCTCCACTTT. Protein: CASRREGAKNSPLHF.